This T cell receptor (beta chain) was profiled in a study of cytomegalovirus exposure and HLA in healthy donors (dated 2017 in TCRdb). Describing the broader study: In an earlier analysis of under 600 of the donors, 276 Gb of sequence data and 100 million or so unique TCR beta sequences from roughly 190 million T cells were reported. Donor age, sex, ethnicity and CMV serostatus were collected together with the repertoire data. Rather than using new phenotypic data, the later analysis identified candidate immune exposures from TCR beta sequences and from how often those sequences occurred across donors. Roughly 310 gigabases of sequencing data and 80 million or so unique TCR sequences were included in an early release covering roughly 700 HLA-typed donors. A later genetic analysis used genome-wide SNP genotypes for about three fifths of the 666 donors, treating that subset as a discovery cohort. An earlier analysis of 587 of the donors applied high-throughput TCR beta sequencing to assess whether each TCR beta V gene segment acted as functional or pseudogenic. A later analysis re-analyzed previously published TCR beta repertoires from approximately 700 donors and added high-resolution HLA genotyping to study TCR occurrence patterns. The T cell repertoires of several hundred subjects were profiled by immunosequencing and related to cytomegalovirus serostatus. Every discovery cohort repertoire had been produced on one sequencing platform. About five DR-DQ haplotypes were treated as single units for association and clustering because of strong linkage in the cohort. On average, approximately 250,000 unique TCR beta nucleotide sequences were sequenced per donor among 398 genotyped donors of the cohort, with 15% to 20% of those sequences being non-productive. The number of donors typed differed by locus, with about 629-640 for A, B, C, DRB1 and DQB1, roughly 550 for DQA1, under 610 for DPA1, and over 400 for DPB1. The study aimed to test whether signatures of past pathogen exposure could be identified by cataloging public T cell receptors. High-throughput TCR immunosequencing, statistical association of individual TCRs with disease status, and machine learning were combined to predict cytomegalovirus infection status. HLA typing included class I and class II loci at four-digit resolution. Along with the approximately 650-subject first cohort, a separate validation cohort of over a hundred different subjects was used. The genetic ancestry cluster associated with self-reported Caucasian donors included over 80% of the approximately 400 genotyped donors. The research as a whole found: Because the 87-base-pair reads could not distinguish some IMGT-functional V segments, including TRBV6-2 and TRBV6-3, those segments were excluded. An association between a missense DCLRE1C variant and V-gene and J-gene trimming of TCR beta chains was found in a later genetic analysis and replicated in an independent cohort. In both the original and validation cohorts, the classifier was reported to diagnose cytomegalovirus status with high specificity and sensitivity. At a false discovery rate of 0.05, a later analysis linked about 17,000 TCR beta sequences to specific HLA alleles. A further reported finding was that TCR beta sequences accurately predicted the HLA-A and HLA-B alleles for most subjects in the first cohort. Most TCR sequences were observed very rarely across donors, whereas some public TCRs were present in many individuals. In an earlier analysis of around 500 of the donors, most TCR beta V segments appeared in productive rearrangements about 90% or about 30% of the time, broadly matching IMGT annotations. Immune exposure information for the cohort was limited to CMV serostatus. Assigning TCR associations to individual alleles was difficult when HLA alleles, especially DR and DQ, strongly co-occurred. The sequencing pipeline was judged likely to have produced a cluster of highly shared sequence variants as a technical artifact. In a later analysis, HLA-associated TCR beta chains showed more clonal expansion and lower generation probabilities than non-associated chains that were equally common. The earlier analysis of approximately 540 of the donors excluded fewer than 20 rarely observed V segments, including chromosome 9 orphons, because counts were too low. Three of the identified cytomegalovirus-associated TCR beta chains were confirmed in vitro to be specific for cytomegalovirus antigens. The cohort was sequenced for TCR beta chains only, and without alpha or paired-chain data the features that could be detected were limited. The study listed 150 to 200 TCR beta chains as associated with cytomegalovirus. In a later analysis, the rate of TCR association differed among HLA loci, with DRB1 alleles having the most associated TCRs and HLA-C alleles having the fewest. A later analysis found that most CMV-associated TCR beta chains appeared HLA-restricted, with HLA associations seemingly driven largely by CMV exposure. In a later genetic analysis, fewer N-insertions in productive TCRs were reported among donors in an Asian-associated ancestry cluster than the roughly 710-donor mean. A later analysis reported that several top co-occurrence clusters appeared linked to parvovirus B19, influenza, CMV and Epstein-Barr virus. Correlated functional status among segregating V segments might be attributable to linkage disequilibrium, but an unknown experimental factor could not be ruled out. Sequencing depth was assumed to be roughly uniform across donors in the presence/absence analyses, though that assumption may not hold. The authors suggested that the approach could potentially be extended to other disease states and immunological phenotypes. Because some donors lacked HLA typing at each locus, the association tests relied only on the typed subset.

Libraries were made using the immunoSEQ multiplex PCR assay. For the multiplex PCR, a mixture combining 60 forward primers for TCR Vbeta segments and 13 reverse primers for TCR Jbeta segments was used. The CDR3 region of rearranged TCR beta genes was amplified from genomic DNA by a multiplex PCR assay. On the Illumina HiSeq System, the amplified TCR beta libraries were sequenced as 87-base-pair reads. The authors' analysis ran thus. A later analysis tallied 75 million to 95 million unique TCR beta chains across the 640 or so repertoires, and about 12 million of those chains were shared by two or more donors. Raw reads were error-corrected and collapsed into unique sequences by a nearest-neighbor algorithm in which closely related sequences were merged to remove PCR and sequencing errors. CDR3 sequences were aligned to IMGT reference sequences to assign V, D and J gene segments. For a sequence to be retained, a match of at least six nucleotides was required to both a V gene segment and a J gene segment. A rearrangement counted as productive if the CDR3 had no stop codons and remained in frame with V and J, and every other rearrangement counted as non-productive. CDR3 was defined by IMGT convention, running from the second conserved V-encoded cysteine to the conserved J-encoded phenylalanine. In an earlier analysis of around 540 of the donors, sequences lacking an unambiguous match to a single V gene segment were excluded. In an earlier analysis of roughly 500 of the donors, V segments were called functional above 56.7% productive rearrangements and were called segregating when the between-donor standard deviation exceeded 5%. A statistical classification framework was built to diagnose cytomegalovirus status from the catalog of TCR beta chain sequences. A later analysis assigned V and J genes by comparing TCR nucleotide sequences with IMGT/GENE-DB human TR gene sequences. Using the TCRdist pipeline, a later analysis assigned CDR3 sequences along with most-parsimonious VDJ recombination scenarios. In a later analysis, each TCR beta chain was defined by its CDR3 amino acid sequence together with its V-gene family, and reads lacking a unique V-gene family were excluded. In a later analysis, 500 to 700 highly shared, low-generation-probability nucleotide sequences were removed to address suspected cross-contamination and a sequencing artifact. In a later analysis, a clonal expansion index was calculated for each public chain from normalized within-repertoire ranks of inferred template counts. Generation probabilities in a later analysis came from a VDJ recombination model fitted to out-of-frame rearrangements, and those results were checked against IGoR. Hypergeometric tests were used in a later analysis to score TCR-TCR, TCR-HLA and TCR-CMV co-occurrence, with a repertoire-size bias correction applied to the TCR pairs. In a later analysis, false discovery rates were estimated by permuting HLA or CMV assignments 20 times. In a later analysis, co-occurring TCRs were grouped with DBSCAN, and TCRdist sequence similarity was added when clustering was performed within HLA-allele-positive subsets. Repertoires with fewer than 30,000 or more than 120,000 public chains were left out of co-occurrence clustering, as were a handful of repertoires with anomalous nucleotide sharing. In TCRdb, the immuneACCESS table is reduced to in-frame sequences with V and J assigned. These tables do not hold every clone; where another copy was compared, an unresolved V gene accounts for under half, and the others remain unexplained. Clonal size and the V and J genes are those of that table, whereas D and trimming came from the DNA. This sample lists roughly 200,000 clones; 70% to 85% were detected once. 0.69% of the sample goes to the ten largest clones.

As to this clone: This receptor's antigen is unknown. Base qualities are missing; no much larger clone stands one base away.

The cohort comprised approximately 700 healthy bone marrow donors. All cohort members were sampled while nominally healthy, although unrecorded immune exposures were likely present. The donor was CMV seronegative and was included in the group of hundreds of seronegative cohort members. A peripheral blood sample was provided by each donor, and peripheral blood mononuclear cells were used for TCR beta sequencing. The Qiagen DNeasy Blood Extraction Kit was used to extract genomic DNA from the blood cell samples. V is cut by 0 bases and J by 7 bases, and the space between the germline ends is 12 bases. Reading the germline V gene (reference sequence) gives CDR1 SEHNR and CDR2 FQNEAQ. The CDR3 goes from the cysteine to the phenylalanine over 15 residues. The DNA shown is the 45-base CDR3, in frame from base 1.

The clonotype comes from a woman aged 40 to 50 in good health and CMV-seronegative. Sequenced: PBMCs. In this chain, TRBV7-9 is recombined with TRBJ1-4; the D gene cannot be resolved reliably. The DNA sequence is TGTGCCAGCAGCTTAGCACGGGTTGAGGGTGAAAAACTGTTTTTT. It translates as CASSLARVEGEKLFF.